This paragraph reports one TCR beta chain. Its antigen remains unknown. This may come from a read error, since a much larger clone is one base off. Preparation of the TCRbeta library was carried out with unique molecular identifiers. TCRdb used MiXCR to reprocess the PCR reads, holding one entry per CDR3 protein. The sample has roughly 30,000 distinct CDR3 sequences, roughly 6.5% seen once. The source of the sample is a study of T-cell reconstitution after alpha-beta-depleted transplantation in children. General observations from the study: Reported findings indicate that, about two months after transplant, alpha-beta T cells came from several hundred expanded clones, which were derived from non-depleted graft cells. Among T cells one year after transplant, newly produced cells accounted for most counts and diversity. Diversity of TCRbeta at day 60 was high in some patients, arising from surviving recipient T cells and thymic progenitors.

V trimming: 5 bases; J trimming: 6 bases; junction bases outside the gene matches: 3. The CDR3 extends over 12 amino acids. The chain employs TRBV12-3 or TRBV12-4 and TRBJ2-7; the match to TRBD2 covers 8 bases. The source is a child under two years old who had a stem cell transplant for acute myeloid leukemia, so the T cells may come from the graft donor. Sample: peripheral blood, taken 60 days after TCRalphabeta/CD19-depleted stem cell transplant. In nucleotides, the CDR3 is TGTGCCAGCAGTAGCGGGGGCAGCGAGCAGTACTTC. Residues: CASSSGGSEQYF.